A selection of T cell receptor beta chains follows, all from one sample in a study of T cells expressing NK-cell markers. For each CDR3 protein, TCRdb gives one entry from its re-call of the 5' RACE reads, without DNA. The sample has 500,000 to 600,000 distinct CDR3 sequences. Sequencing was done on a sample of blood T cells: a sorted CD56 or NKG2C T cell subset, CD4+ or CD8+ T cells, or bulk PBMC T cells (not recorded which). These receptors were collected from a man younger than 30 in good health. The CDR3 runs from the conserved cysteine through the conserved F or W.

V	J	CDR3
TRBV5-1	TRBJ2-3	CASSLLLSTDTQYF
TRBV28	TRBJ1-1	CASSPRRILNTEAFF
TRBV29-1	TRBJ1-1	CSAAGTITEAFF
TRBV10-3	TRBJ2-6	CAIRLAGGLSGANVLTF
TRBV5-1	TRBJ2-3	CASSLDGTGFPDTQYF
TRBV5-1	TRBJ1-5	CARGRGGGSNQPQHF
TRBV6-5	TRBJ2-1	CASRKNNEQFF
TRBV11-2	TRBJ2-7	CASSTLAGGMYEQYF
TRBV20-1	TRBJ1-5	CSARSRDNYQPQHF
TRBV11-1	TRBJ2-1	CASSLAGRTEEFF
TRBV19	TRBJ2-1	CATATSGSWGEQFF
TRBV4-3	TRBJ1-2	CASSQPGQRGYTF
TRBV20-1	TRBJ2-2	CSARDHRGDTGELFF
TRBV6-2/TRBV6-3	TRBJ2-3	CASSYSWGAFDTQYF
TRBV5-5	TRBJ1-6	CASSLVGPGNNSPLHF